What follows is one T cell receptor beta chain and its context. The time point was: after dendritic cell vaccination, including at tumor progression/relapse. Only patients with spare fresh-frozen tumor and over two years of follow-up were included. No glioblastoma patient carried an isocitrate dehydrogenase mutation. PBMC were collected before vaccination, two weeks after the third vaccination, and at progression. Method: immunoSEQ multiplex PCR; TCRdb's copy keeps in-frame clones and lacks some. The sample lists roughly 87,000 clones; around 83% were seen once. This sample is drawn from a study of glioma-infiltrating T cells after dendritic cell vaccination. V lost 4 bases and J lost 2, with 11 bases in between. The CDR3 covers 14 residues. CDR1 and CDR2 from the germline V gene are SGDLS and YYNGEE.

This clonotype originated in a human donor with glioblastoma. The sequenced sample was blood, obtained after dendritic cell vaccination. The genes are TRBV9 and TRBJ2-3, with a possible D match to TRBD1 (5 bases). In DNA form, the CDR3 reads TGTGCCAGCAGCACAGGAACGTACACAGATACGCAGTATTTT. Amino acids: CASSTGTYTDTQYF.